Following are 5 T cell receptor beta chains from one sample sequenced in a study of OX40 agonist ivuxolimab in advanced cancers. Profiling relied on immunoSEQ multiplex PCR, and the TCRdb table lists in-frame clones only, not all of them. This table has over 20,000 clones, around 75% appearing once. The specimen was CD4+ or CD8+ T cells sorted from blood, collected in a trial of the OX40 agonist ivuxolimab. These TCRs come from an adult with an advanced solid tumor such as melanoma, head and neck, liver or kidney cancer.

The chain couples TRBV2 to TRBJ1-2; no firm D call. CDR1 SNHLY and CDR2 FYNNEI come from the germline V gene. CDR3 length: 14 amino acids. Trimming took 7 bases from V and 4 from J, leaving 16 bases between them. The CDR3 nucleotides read TGTGCCAGCACGGACGGGCTAAGCGGCTATGGCTACACCTTC. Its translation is CASTDGLSGYGYTF.

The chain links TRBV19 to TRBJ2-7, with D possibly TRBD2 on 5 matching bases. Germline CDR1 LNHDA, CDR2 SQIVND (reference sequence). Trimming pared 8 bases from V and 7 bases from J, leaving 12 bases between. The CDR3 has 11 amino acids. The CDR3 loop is CASRRGGEQYF. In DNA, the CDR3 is TGTGCCAGTCGGCGCGGCGGGGAGCAGTACTTC.

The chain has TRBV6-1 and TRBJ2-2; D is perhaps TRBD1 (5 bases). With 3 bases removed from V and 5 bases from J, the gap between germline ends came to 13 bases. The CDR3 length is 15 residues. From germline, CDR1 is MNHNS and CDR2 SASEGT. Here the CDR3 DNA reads TGTGCCAGCAGTGACTTCAGGGATGGAACCGGGGAGCTGTTTTTT. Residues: CASSDFRDGTGELFF.

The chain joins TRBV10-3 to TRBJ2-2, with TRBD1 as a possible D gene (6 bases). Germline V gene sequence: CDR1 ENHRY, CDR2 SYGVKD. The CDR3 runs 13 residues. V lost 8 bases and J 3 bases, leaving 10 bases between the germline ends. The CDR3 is CAIGGSDTGELFF. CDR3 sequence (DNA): TGTGCCATCGGGGGCTCGGACACCGGGGAGCTGTTTTTT.

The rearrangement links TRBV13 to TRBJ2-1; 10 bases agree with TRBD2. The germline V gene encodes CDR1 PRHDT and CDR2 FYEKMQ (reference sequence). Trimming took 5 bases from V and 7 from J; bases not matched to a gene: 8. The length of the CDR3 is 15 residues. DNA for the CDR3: TGTGCCAGCAGCCGCAGCGGGGGGGCAGGAAATGAGCAGTTCTTC. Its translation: CASSRSGGAGNEQFF.